The 9 T cell receptor beta chains listed next were all sequenced from one sample in a study of radiation and T cells in renal cell carcinoma. This table comes from immunoSEQ multiplex PCR, and its TCRdb copy is limited to in-frame clones, with some not included. The sample carries some 120,000 clones, about four fifths recorded once. Time point of the sample: blood 2 weeks post-SBRT. The sample's treatment: 15 Gy SBRT to primary tumor, nephrectomy 4 weeks later. Sequenced material: blood, taken from a patient whose treatment included radiotherapy and nephrectomy. All receptors derive from a man between 50 and 59 years old with renal cell carcinoma.

The chain has TRBV18 and TRBJ2-7; 9 positions match TRBD2. CDR1 is KGHSH and CDR2 is LQKENI in the germline V gene. V gave up 0 bases and J gave up 0 bases; unmatched junction bases: 9. CDR3 size: 18 residues. The CDR3 nucleotides read TGTGCCAGCTCACCACCGCTAGCGGGGCTGCAGCCCTCCTACGAGCAGTACTTC. It codes for CASSPPLAGLQPSYEQYF.

J is TRBJ2-3 and V is TRBV7-3, with D perhaps TRBD2 (6 bases). Looked up from germline, CDR1 is SGHTA and CDR2 is FQGTGA. The V end lost 5 bases, the J end lost 3 bases, and 12 bases lay between the germline ends. This CDR3 contains 14 residues. The CDR3: CASSGEGRTDTQYF. The CDR3 coding sequence is TGTGCCAGCAGCGGAGAAGGGAGGACAGATACGCAGTATTTT.

This clone has a single count. The chain recombines TRBV4-1 with TRBJ1-1; tentatively, D is TRBD1 (6 bases). The ends were cut back, 4 bases at V and 7 bases at J, with 10 bases in the middle. Per the germline V gene, CDR1 is MGHRA and CDR2 is YSYEKL. The CDR3 runs 12 residues. In DNA form, the CDR3 reads TGCGCCAGCAGCCCCGGGACACATGAAGCTTTCTTT. Translation gives CASSPGTHEAFF.

This clone was counted a single time. The V call is TRBV7-2, the J call TRBJ1-2; TRBD1 matches 9 bases. V gave up 6 bases and J gave up 6 bases; unmatched junction bases: 14. CDR1 and CDR2 from the germline V gene are SGHTA and FQGNSA. The CDR3 runs 16 residues. The DNA of the CDR3 is TGTGCCAGCAGGGTTGGAGACAGGGGGTCTGGGGATGGCTACACCTTC. Translating it yields CASRVGDRGSGDGYTF.

A word on this clone: This same CDR3 is encoded by further DNA sequences in the sample. The chain has TRBV7-2 and TRBJ1-1; 7 nucleotides align to TRBD1. From germline, CDR1 is SGHTA and CDR2 FQGNSA. J gave up 3 bases and V 5 bases, and 3 bases lay outside the gene matches. This CDR3 has 13 amino acids. CDR3 coding DNA: TGTGCCAGCAGCCGACAGGGTGACACTGAAGCTTTCTTT. As protein: CASSRQGDTEAFF.

The CDR3 region is CASSPGLAGISYNEQFF. As DNA, the CDR3 is TGTGCCAGTAGTCCGGGACTAGCGGGAATCTCCTACAATGAGCAGTTCTTC. This sequence joins TRBV19 and TRBJ2-1, with 13 bases fitting TRBD2. Per the germline V gene, CDR1 is LNHDA and CDR2 is SQIVND (reference sequence). Trimming removed 5 bases from V and 0 bases from J; junction bases left unmatched: 4. This CDR3 is 17 amino acids long.

The chain joins TRBV6-5 to TRBJ2-7; D is ambiguous. CDR3 length equals 16 residues. V was shortened by 0 bases and J by 1 base, with 13 bases between the two germline ends. Germline V gene lookup returns CDR1 MNHEY and CDR2 SVGAGI. CDR3 amino acids: CASSYSKSAFSYEQYF. CDR3 nucleotide sequence: TGTGCCAGCAGTTACTCGAAATCGGCTTTTTCCTACGAGCAGTACTTC.

The V and J genes are TRBV6-6 and TRBJ2-2; D might be TRBD2 (6 bases). With 6 bases removed from V and 3 bases from J, the gap between germline ends came to 14 bases. There are 15 residues in the CDR3. Per the germline V gene, CDR1 is MNHNY and CDR2 is SVGAGI (reference sequence). This CDR3 reads CASRLGGVDTGELFF. CDR3 bases: TGTGCCAGCAGGTTGGGCGGGGTTGACACCGGGGAGCTGTTTTTT.

The chain carries TRBV2 and TRBJ2-5; 8 bases fit TRBD1. The CDR3 length is 14 residues. CDR1 SNHLY and CDR2 FYNNEI come from the germline V gene. V trimming: 4 bases; J trimming: 5 bases; junction bases outside the gene matches: 6. In DNA form, the CDR3 reads TGTGCCAGCAGTGGGGCAGGGGGCGCGGAGACCCAGTACTTC. It yields the protein CASSGAGGAETQYF.